A selection of T cell receptor beta chains follows, all from one sample in a study of human T cells and chemical hapten exposure. TCRdb reprocessed the RACE reads via MiXCR and lists one record per CDR3 protein. In the table there are more than 250,000 distinct CDR3 sequences, 7% to 10% of which are singletons. The sample here was whole blood, taken in connection with sensitization to the hapten diphenylcyclopropenone (DPC). The source of these receptors is a woman between 40 and 55 years old with alopecia areata. Some clones in this sample may be carry-over from other donors' samples. The CDR3 runs from the conserved cysteine through the conserved F or W. Fields, in order: clone size, J gene, D gene, CDR3 length, V gene, CDR3 protein. D genes are given only for firm matches. The size entry is marked missing in some rows and otherwise reads once, few, many or a size class.

>many|TRBJ1-3|-|15|TRBV20-1
CSAREMAGTGNTIYF
>-|TRBJ1-2|TRBD1|14|TRBV6-2/TRBV6-3
CASRATGGDYGYTF
>few|TRBJ2-1|-|12|TRBV6-6
CASSPGLLEQFF
>-|TRBJ2-7|-|11|TRBV20-1
CSARASYEQYF
>few|TRBJ2-3|TRBD2|14|TRBV9
CASSVVAGDSRQYF
>-|TRBJ1-5|TRBD1|12|TRBV28
CAARTGLQPQHF
>-|TRBJ2-3|TRBD1|17|TRBV29-1
CSVGATRDRGSTDTQYF
>many|TRBJ2-1|TRBD2|17|TRBV20-1
CSATKGTRASGRNEQFF
>-|TRBJ2-1|-|16|TRBV4-1
CASSQVLAVVYNEQFF
>few|TRBJ2-7|TRBD2|13|TRBV20-1
CSASIGTSGEQYF
>few|TRBJ2-5|TRBD2|15|TRBV27
CASSLSSGRFGTQYF
>few|TRBJ1-5|-|13|TRBV6-5
CASGGTQEQPQHF
>many|TRBJ1-1|-|13|TRBV27
CASSGRMNTEAFF
>-|TRBJ1-3|-|12|TRBV10-3
CAIQPGENTIYF
>-|TRBJ1-2|-|13|TRBV7-2
CASSSDKNYGYTF
>-|TRBJ2-2|-|14|TRBV12-3/TRBV12-4
CASSFVEGTGELFF
>-|TRBJ2-7|-|12|TRBV7-2
CASSFSANEQYF
>-|TRBJ1-2|TRBD1|15|TRBV2
CASNIFSGTGDGYTF
>many|TRBJ2-7|-|15|TRBV5-1
CASSNPGSTQAEQYF
>few|TRBJ2-7|TRBD2|13|TRBV20-1
CSAVAGASYEQYF
>few|TRBJ2-7|-|15|TRBV7-3
CASSLGSGTPYEQYF
>-|TRBJ2-7|TRBD2|15|TRBV28
CASSPHSGDSYEQYF
>-|TRBJ1-5|-|15|TRBV6-1
CASKIWGQSNQPQHF
>many|TRBJ1-5|TRBD1|16|TRBV28
CASSYNRGPSNQPQHF
>-|TRBJ2-1|-|13|TRBV20-1
CSARDAQGLGQFF
>-|TRBJ1-2|TRBD1|13|TRBV7-2
CASSSRQGHGYTF
>few|TRBJ2-5|-|14|TRBV7-6
CASSRRPDQETQYF
>-|TRBJ1-5|-|14|TRBV20-1
CSARDHTSNQPQHF
>-|TRBJ2-6|-|19|TRBV18
CASSLNGARLDSGANVLTF
>few|TRBJ1-2|-|15|TRBV9
CASSVAPGQLYGYTF
>-|TRBJ2-5|-|17|TRBV7-6
CASSRWSARGLRETQYF
>-|TRBJ2-7|TRBD2|15|TRBV4-2
CASSRDLAGGYEQYF
>-|TRBJ2-7|TRBD1|14|TRBV2
CASRPGQGFIEQYF